This T cell receptor beta chain comes out of a study of blood T cell repertoires in COVID-19. V was shortened by 9 bases and J by 2 bases, with 12 bases between the two germline ends. The CDR3 is 13 amino acids. Looked up from germline, CDR1 is KGHDR and CDR2 is SFDVKD. In the source study's methods: Amplification of reference gene primers provided the estimated nucleated cell counts. Assay used: immunoSEQ multiplex PCR; TCRdb lists only in-frame clones, some missing. V and J calls and clone size are those listed in that table; D and trimming were worked out from the DNA. The data hold roughly 70,000 clones, with under 90% observed a single time.

The sequence was collected from a man aged 55 to 70 with acute or convalescent COVID-19. This sequence joins TRBV24-1 and TRBJ1-2; possible D gene TRBD1, 5 bases. Sequencing was done on a sample of peripheral blood. The CDR3 DNA reads TGTGCCACCGGGCGGGGGGAAAACTATGGCTACACCTTC. This gives the protein CATGRGENYGYTF.